This TCR beta chain is drawn from a study of cytomegalovirus exposure and HLA in healthy donors. Study-level points and caveats: Investigators reported 150 to 200 TCR beta chains as tied to cytomegalovirus. Analysis performed later showed TCR beta chains linked to HLA being more clonally expanded than equally common others.

With respect to this clone: The antigen is unknown.

PCR involved 60 Vbeta and 13 Jbeta primers. Original methodology: The authors later counted around 80 million unique TCR beta chains, around 9.9 million of them shared. Here immunoSEQ multiplex PCR was the method, and the copy in TCRdb shows in-frame clones only, minus some. Clone size and V and J calls were adopted from that table, with D and trimming inferred from the DNA. The data show 100,000 to 150,000 clones, with roughly 69% seen just once and just under 8.5% held by the top ten. The germline V gene has CDR1 DFQATT and CDR2 SNEGSKA (reference sequence). Deletions cut 6 bases from V and 8 bases from J, with 13 bases between. The CDR3 loop spans 11 amino acids.

The clonotype originates from a woman aged 40 to 49 in good health and CMV-seropositive. The chain carries TRBV20-1 and TRBJ1-1, with D perhaps matching TRBD1 (6 bases). The specimen sequenced was PBMCs. CDR3 in amino acids: CSATQGIEAFF. The CDR3 DNA follows: TGCAGTGCCACACAGGGAATCGAAGCTTTCTTT.